This T cell receptor (beta chain) derives from a study of human T cells and chemical hapten exposure. Via MiXCR, TCRdb re-called the RACE reads, giving one row per CDR3 protein. The sample contains about 41,000 distinct CDR3 sequences, approximately 4.8% of which appear only once. Time point described: healthy volunteer bleed at 2 weeks. Total RNA was extracted from unfractionated whole blood. Study results and limitations: Counts of TCRs above 1 in 1000 frequency stayed unchanged with DPC sensitization.

With regard to this clonotype: Its cognate antigen is unknown.

The V gene's germline CDR1 is SGHRS and CDR2 YFSETQ. The V gene end was trimmed by 3 bases and the J gene end by 5 bases; junction bases not matched to a gene: 13. The CDR3 extends over 17 amino acids. This chain connects TRBV5-1 to TRBJ2-3, with 9 bases fitting TRBD2. The sequence derives from a human donor in good health. Some clones in this sample may be carry-over from other donors' samples. Sequenced material: whole blood. In DNA, the CDR3 is TGCGCCAGCAGCTATGTGGCCGCGGGAGGGCCGAGAGATACGCAGTATTTT. Protein sequence: CASSYVAAGGPRDTQYF. The whole variable domain, remainder taken from reference TRBV5-1 and TRBJ2-3, is KAGVTQTPRYLIKTRGQQVTLSCSPISGHRSVSWYQQTPGQGLQFLFEYFSETQRNKGNFPGRFSGRQFSNSRSEMNVSTLELGDSALYLCASSYVAAGGPRDTQYFGPGTRLTVL.